The rows below give T cell receptor beta chains drawn from one sample of a study of T cell repertoires in cytomegalovirus infection. Each CDR3 protein gets one entry after TCRdb re-called the reads with MiXCR. The sample carries fewer than 300,000 distinct CDR3 sequences, about 25% recorded once. The sequenced sample consisted of PBMCs. The receptors come from a human donor in good health (CMV status not recorded). Some clones in this sample may be carry-over from other donors' samples. Each CDR3 is given with its conserved first and last residue. D genes are given only for firm matches. The size of a clone is reported for some rows only, either as once, few or many, or as a class for expanded clones.

clone size: many
J gene: TRBJ1-1
D gene: TRBD1
V gene: TRBV7-3
CDR3 protein: CASSPGTVGAEAFF
CDR3 DNA: TGTGCCAGCAGCCCCGGGACAGTGGGAGCTGAAGCTTTCTTT

clone size: few
J gene: TRBJ2-7
D gene: -
V gene: TRBV10-2
CDR3 protein: CASNGGGYEQYF
CDR3 DNA: TGCGCCAGCAACGGGGGCGGGTACGAGCAGTACTTC

clone size: many
J gene: TRBJ2-6
D gene: -
V gene: TRBV15
CDR3 protein: CATREEGLILGANVLTF
CDR3 DNA: TGTGCCACCCGCGAAGAGGGGCTAATCCTTGGGGCCAACGTCCTGACTTTC

clone size: few
J gene: TRBJ2-1
D gene: TRBD2
V gene: TRBV2
CDR3 protein: CASSAGVGREKVNEQFF
CDR3 DNA: TGTGCCAGCAGCGCGGGAGTGGGGCGGGAGAAGGTGAATGAGCAGTTCTTC

clone size: -
J gene: TRBJ1-2
D gene: -
V gene: TRBV7-2
CDR3 protein: CASSWSETPSRSDYGYTF
CDR3 DNA: TGTGCCAGCAGCTGGTCGGAGACACCAAGCCGGAGTGACTATGGCTACACCTTC

clone size: few
J gene: TRBJ1-3
D gene: -
V gene: TRBV6-1
CDR3 protein: CAVSPDAVGGNTIYF
CDR3 DNA: TGTGCCGTATCTCCGGATGCCGTCGGAGGAAACACCATATATTTT

clone size: -
J gene: TRBJ2-3
D gene: -
V gene: TRBV29-1
CDR3 protein: CSVADVVSTDTQYF
CDR3 DNA: TGCAGCGTTGCCGATGTGGTCAGCACAGATACGCAGTATTTT

clone size: -
J gene: TRBJ2-7
D gene: TRBD2
V gene: TRBV6-5
CDR3 protein: CASSYQLAGGEQYF
CDR3 DNA: TGTGCCAGCAGTTACCAACTAGCGGGAGGCGAGCAGTACTTC

clone size: -
J gene: TRBJ2-7
D gene: -
V gene: TRBV4-1
CDR3 protein: CASSQEGLYEQYF
CDR3 DNA: TGCGCCAGCAGCCAAGAGGGGTTGTACGAGCAGTACTTC

clone size: few
J gene: TRBJ2-3
D gene: -
V gene: TRBV12-3/TRBV12-4
CDR3 protein: CASSLLRAVDTQYF
CDR3 DNA: TGTGCCAGCAGTTTATTGCGGGCCGTCGATACGCAGTATTTT

clone size: -
J gene: TRBJ2-1
D gene: -
V gene: TRBV20-1
CDR3 protein: CSAKAALSYNEQFF
CDR3 DNA: TGCAGTGCTAAGGCGGCCCTGTCCTACAATGAGCAGTTCTTC

clone size: -
J gene: TRBJ1-1
D gene: -
V gene: TRBV5-1
CDR3 protein: CASSLVPENTEAFF
CDR3 DNA: TGCGCCAGCAGCTTGGTTCCAGAGAACACTGAAGCTTTCTTT

clone size: once
J gene: TRBJ2-1
D gene: -
V gene: TRBV10-3
CDR3 protein: CAIRNGSRQVNEQFF
CDR3 DNA: TGTGCCATCAGAAACGGGAGCCGACAAGTCAATGAGCAGTTCTTC

clone size: many
J gene: TRBJ2-5
D gene: TRBD2
V gene: TRBV7-2
CDR3 protein: CASSLGGGDPETQYF
CDR3 DNA: TGTGCCAGCAGCTTAGGGGGGGGGGACCCGGAGACCCAGTACTTC

clone size: -
J gene: TRBJ2-5
D gene: TRBD1
V gene: TRBV6-2/TRBV6-3
CDR3 protein: CASSYWPGQQYF
CDR3 DNA: TGTGCCAGCAGTTACTGGCCGGGACAGCAGTACTTC

clone size: few
J gene: TRBJ1-4
D gene: -
V gene: TRBV7-2
CDR3 protein: CASSLDGSTNEKLFF
CDR3 DNA: TGTGCCAGCAGCTTAGATGGATCAACTAATGAAAAACTGTTTTTT

clone size: -
J gene: TRBJ1-1
D gene: -
V gene: TRBV4-1
CDR3 protein: CASSRERLDEASF
CDR3 DNA: TGCGCCAGCAGCCGTGAGAGGTTGGATGAAGCTTCCTTT

clone size: -
J gene: TRBJ1-5
D gene: -
V gene: TRBV28
CDR3 protein: CASRRRVGQPQHF
CDR3 DNA: TGTGCCAGCAGGCGGAGGGTAGGTCAGCCCCAGCATTTT

clone size: few
J gene: TRBJ1-1
D gene: -
V gene: TRBV5-6
CDR3 protein: CASSLAQREAFF
CDR3 DNA: TGTGCCAGCAGCTTAGCACAGCGTGAAGCTTTCTTT

clone size: many
J gene: TRBJ2-2
D gene: TRBD1
V gene: TRBV11-2
CDR3 protein: CASSYRGAGELFF
CDR3 DNA: TGTGCCAGCAGTTACAGGGGTGCCGGGGAGCTGTTTTTT

clone size: -
J gene: TRBJ1-5
D gene: TRBD1
V gene: TRBV2
CDR3 protein: CASSGGGGRLNQPQHF
CDR3 DNA: TGTGCCAGCAGCGGAGGAGGGGGCCGGTTAAATCAGCCCCAGCATTTT

clone size: -
J gene: TRBJ1-5
D gene: -
V gene: TRBV30
CDR3 protein: CAWSSGNQPQHF
CDR3 DNA: TGTGCCTGGAGTTCGGGCAATCAGCCCCAGCATTTT

clone size: -
J gene: TRBJ2-1
D gene: TRBD2
V gene: TRBV14
CDR3 protein: CASSRLTSGPYYNEQFF
CDR3 DNA: TGTGCCAGCAGCCGCTTGACTAGCGGACCTTATTACAATGAGCAGTTCTTC

clone size: once
J gene: TRBJ1-1
D gene: -
V gene: TRBV29-1
CDR3 protein: CSVSRRNTEAFF
CDR3 DNA: TGCAGCGTTTCTAGGAGGAACACTGAAGCTTTCTTT

clone size: -
J gene: TRBJ1-5
D gene: -
V gene: TRBV2
CDR3 protein: CASSLQNSNQPQHF
CDR3 DNA: TGTGCCAGCAGCCTCCAGAATAGCAATCAGCCCCAGCATTTT

clone size: many
J gene: TRBJ2-1
D gene: -
V gene: TRBV7-2
CDR3 protein: CASSLGAGSYNEQFF
CDR3 DNA: TGTGCCAGCAGCTTAGGGGCAGGTTCCTACAATGAGCAGTTCTTC

clone size: -
J gene: TRBJ1-2
D gene: TRBD1
V gene: TRBV20-1
CDR3 protein: CSADGQGRANYGYTF
CDR3 DNA: TGCAGTGCTGACGGACAGGGACGAGCTAACTATGGCTACACCTTC